Below are 16 T cell receptor beta chains sequenced from a single sample in a study of early T cells in non-severe SARS-CoV-2 infection. TCRdb used MiXCR to reprocess the 5' RACE reads, holding one entry per CDR3 protein. The table lists 55,000 to 85,000 distinct CDR3 sequences, 12% to 15% of them singletons. Sequencing input: whole blood. These receptors all stem from an adult who was a healthcare worker with PCR-confirmed SARS-CoV-2 infection or an uninfected control (not recorded which).

This clonotype has at least ten counts. An end of the junction differs from the germline gene, which may be a read error. The chain has TRBV19 and TRBJ1-2; weak D call: TRBD1 (5 bases). In germline, CDR1 is LNHDA, CDR2 SQIVND (reference sequence). The CDR3 is 14 residues long. Here the CDR3 reads CASSLDSRAYGYTF. In nucleotides, the CDR3 is TGTGCCAGTAGTCTAGACAGCCGGGCCTATGGCTACACCTTC.

CDR3 nucleotides: TGCGCCAGCAGCGTTGGAAGTGACACCGGGGAGCTGTTTTTT. This gives the protein CASSVGSDTGELFF. The chain is built from TRBV5-1 and TRBJ2-2; no reliable D call. Germline assignment: CDR1 SGHRS and CDR2 YFSETQ. The CDR3 extends over 14 amino acids. V dropped 4 bases and J dropped 3 bases, with 10 bases sitting between them.

The rearrangement joins TRBV6-1 to TRBJ1-1, with D possibly being TRBD1 (6 bases). The CDR3 spans 13 residues. V was clipped by 0 bases and J by 11 bases, with 13 bases between them. Germline V gene sequence: CDR1 MNHNS, CDR2 SASEGT. DNA for the CDR3: TGTGCCAGCAGTGAAGCTTATGGACAGCGCGCTTTCTTT. It is translated as CASSEAYGQRAFF.

This clonotype was detected a few times. The chain links TRBV4-1 to TRBJ2-3; possibly TRBD1 or TRBD2 for D (5 bases each). The CDR3 totals 16 residues. Trimming left V 0 bases short and J 3 bases short, with 13 bases between. Germline CDR1 reads MGHRA; CDR2 reads YSYEKL. The CDR3 coding sequence is TGCGCCAGCAGCCAAGAACTCCGGGACGGGACAGATACGCAGTATTTT. It codes for CASSQELRDGTDTQYF.

This clonotype was seen repeatedly, ten times or more. The chain's CDR3 is CASSQDSGAPYEQYF. The CDR3 DNA is TGTGCCAGCAGCCAAGATTCCGGGGCCCCCTACGAGCAGTACTTC. The J gene is TRBJ2-7, the V gene TRBV4-2; perhaps D is TRBD1 or TRBD2 (5 bases each). Trimming took off 0 bases at V and 2 bases at J, with 11 bases between the two ends. This CDR3 comprises 15 residues. Germline CDR1 and CDR2: LGHNA and YNFKEQ.

This clonotype was detected many times. The chain has TRBV11-3 and TRBJ1-1; a weak D match, TRBD1 (5 bases). CDR1 is SGHNT and CDR2 is YENEEA in the germline V gene. V lost 4 bases to trimming and J lost 2 bases, with 11 bases between them. The length of the CDR3 is 14 residues. The CDR3 DNA reads as TGTGCCAGCAGCTCCAACGGGGCCAACACTGAAGCTTTCTTT. It yields the protein CASSSNGANTEAFF.

V is TRBV29-1 and J is TRBJ1-5; 9 bases fit TRBD1. CDR1 is SQVTM and CDR2 is ANQGSEA in the germline V gene. The CDR3 totals 12 residues. The ends lost 6 bases at V and 5 bases at J; junction bases unmatched: 2. The CDR3 nucleotides are TGCAGCGTGGGACAGGGCGATCAGCCCCAGCATTTT. Translation gives CSVGQGDQPQHF.

This clonotype was detected a few times. The J gene is TRBJ2-1, the V gene TRBV19; TRBD2 agrees at 7 bases. The germline CDR1 and CDR2 sequences are LNHDA and SQIVND (reference sequence). V shed 8 bases and J 6 bases; nucleotides not matched to a gene: 19. The CDR3 covers 17 residues. CDR3 nucleotides: TGTGCCAGTGCACCGGCCCTACTGCCCGGGGGGACCAATGAGCAGTTCTTC. Translation gives CASAPALLPGGTNEQFF.

The rearrangement links TRBV5-6 to TRBJ2-7; D is unresolved. CDR3 length: 15 residues. Germline-derived CDR1 and CDR2 are SGHDT and YYEEEE. V gave up 2 bases and J gave up 1 base, with 13 bases separating them. CDR3 region: CASSFGQVLSYEQYF. CDR3 sequence (DNA): TGTGCCAGCAGCTTCGGTCAGGTCCTTTCCTACGAGCAGTACTTC.

The chain combines TRBV29-1 with TRBJ2-5; D might be TRBD1 (6 bases). V dropped 8 bases and J dropped 5 bases, with 12 bases sitting between them. The length of the CDR3 is 11 residues. Germline V CDR1 and CDR2: SQVTM, ANQGSEA. The CDR3, as DNA: TGCAGCTATGACACAGGGGAGACCCAGTACTTC. Translation: CSYDTGETQYF.

This clonotype occurred a few times. The chain has TRBV6-6 and TRBJ2-2; D is unresolved. V lost 6 bases to trimming and J lost 8 bases, with 7 bases between them. CDR3 length: 11 residues. Germline values: CDR1 MNHNY, CDR2 SVGAGI (reference sequence). The DNA of the CDR3 is TGTGCCAGCAGCCCCGTGGGGGAGCTGTTTTTT. Translated: CASSPVGELFF.

This clonotype was seen a few times. This rearrangement joins TRBV15 to TRBJ1-1; D uncertain. The CDR3 totals 15 residues. Germline V gene data show CDR1 as LNHNV and CDR2 as YYDKDF (reference sequence). V gave up 4 bases and J gave up 0 bases, with 12 bases separating them. CDR3 protein: CATSKPTNMNTEAFF. For the CDR3, the DNA is TGTGCCACCAGCAAACCGACAAACATGAACACTGAAGCTTTCTTT.

The CDR3 nucleotides are TGCGCCAGCAGCAGGGACAGGGACAACCCCTACGAGCAGTACTTC. Translation: CASSRDRDNPYEQYF. The rearrangement uses TRBV4-3 and TRBJ2-7, with TRBD1 matching 9 bases. The CDR3 is 15 residues long. Germline CDR1 and CDR2: LGHNA and YSLEER. After removal of 5 bases from V and 2 bases from J, the junction contained 7 bases not matched to a gene.

This clonotype was seen more than once but under ten times. This rearrangement joins TRBV12-3 or TRBV12-4 to TRBJ2-3, with D perhaps being TRBD1 or TRBD2 (5 bases each). The germline V and J ends were trimmed by 7 bases and 6 bases, with 20 bases remaining between them. The CDR3 spans 15 residues. CDR3 DNA sequence: TGTGCCAGCAAGATCTTAGGGGACCTCGGGGATACGCAGTATTTT. It yields the protein CASKILGDLGDTQYF.

A note on this clonotype: This may stem from a read error, because a much larger clone lies one nucleotide away. The chain recombines TRBV5-4 with TRBJ2-2, with D perhaps matching TRBD2 (6 bases). This CDR3 is built from 13 residues. In germline, CDR1 is SGHNT, CDR2 YYREEE (reference sequence). CDR3 DNA: TGTGTCAGCAGCTTGTGGAGGGGCCGGGAGCTGTTTTTT. This translates into CVSSLWRGRELFF.

This clonotype was counted ten times or more. In DNA form, the CDR3 reads TGCAGCGTTCGTGGACTAGCGGGGCGGCGTGAGCAGTTCTTC. Amino acids: CSVRGLAGRREQFF. This chain links TRBV29-1 with TRBJ2-1, with 12 bases fitting TRBD2. The V gene end was trimmed by 5 bases and the J gene end by 9 bases; junction bases not matched to a gene: 8. Germline V gene sequence: CDR1 SQVTM, CDR2 ANQGSEA. The CDR3 is 14 residues long.